The 29 T cell receptor beta chains presented below share a single source sample, sequenced in a study of T and B cells in COVID-19 patients. Multiplex PCR with BIOMED2 TRB-A/B primer pools amplified TRB rearrangements. TCRdb processed the multiplex PCR reads anew with MiXCR; each CDR3 protein has one entry. The data show about 4,800 distinct CDR3 sequences, 30% to 40% seen once. From blood, about 240-550 ng of genomic DNA served as TRB template. Material for sequencing was blood. Source of these receptors: a human donor who had recovered from COVID-19.

This clonotype counts as medium-sized. The chain combines TRBV19 with TRBJ2-3, with D uncertain. Trimming cost V 3 bases and J 1 base, with 8 bases left between them. The CDR3 contains 14 residues. CDR1 LNHDA and CDR2 SQIVND come from the germline V gene (reference sequence). The CDR3, as DNA: TGTGCCAGTAGTATGTATGTGGGCACAGATACGCAGTATTTT. Its translation is CASSMYVGTDTQYF. Drawing the rest from reference TRBV19 and TRBJ2-3, the complete variable domain is DGGITQSPKYLFRKEGQNVTLSCEQNLNHDAMYWYRQDPGQGLRLIYYSQIVNDFQKGDIAEGYSVSREKKESFPLTVTSAQKNPTAFYLCASSMYVGTDTQYFGPGTRLTVL.

This clonotype has only a few counts. This chain joins TRBV27 and TRBJ1-1, with D perhaps matching TRBD1 (6 bases). The CDR3 contains 14 residues. Between the trimmed V and J ends, which lost 8 bases and 4 bases, there was a span of 17 bases. Looked up from germline, CDR1 is MNHEY and CDR2 is SMNVEV (reference sequence). The CDR3 bases are TGTGCCAGCGGATCGGGACATATCGGCACTGAAGCTTTCTTT. Residues: CASGSGHIGTEAFF.

By sample share, this clonotype is medium-sized. The chain couples TRBV30 to TRBJ2-6; D is undetermined. There are 13 residues in the CDR3. Germline CDR1 is GTSNPN and CDR2 is SVGIG (reference sequence). The V end was cut by 3 bases, the J end by 0 bases, with 3 bases between. The chain's CDR3 is CAWRRSGANVLTF. The CDR3 DNA is TGTGCCTGGAGGCGCTCTGGGGCCAACGTCCTGACTTTC.

By proportion, this clonotype is medium-sized. The chain joins TRBV19 to TRBJ2-1; 11 bases align to TRBD2. Losses at the gene ends were 5 bases for V and 9 bases for J; bases not matched to a gene: 6. The CDR3 is 14 residues long. Germline V gene sequence: CDR1 LNHDA, CDR2 SQIVND (reference sequence). DNA of the CDR3: TGTGCCAGTAGTGGCTCCGGGACTAGCGGTGAGCAGTTCTTC. Its protein is CASSGSGTSGEQFF.

This clonotype was found a few times. The chain couples TRBV6-5 to TRBJ2-2; D is uncertain. Germline V gene lookup returns CDR1 MNHEY and CDR2 SVGAGI. V was cut by 0 bases and J by 1 base, with 6 bases left in between. The CDR3 sequence is 15 residues long. CDR3 sequence (DNA): TGTGCCAGCAGTTACTCGAGGTGGAACACCGGGGAGCTGTTTTTT. Encoded protein: CASSYSRWNTGELFF.

By its share, this clonotype is medium-sized. The CDR3 nucleotides read TGTGCCAGTAGTACCTCTAGCGGGAGACAGACCCAGTACTTC. As protein: CASSTSSGRQTQYF. The chain has TRBV19 and TRBJ2-5; 10 bases line up with TRBD2. CDR3 length: 14 amino acids. Germline V gene lookup returns CDR1 LNHDA and CDR2 SQIVND (reference sequence). V shed 4 bases, J shed 6 bases, and the junction held 5 bases outside the gene matches.

The genes are TRBV6-6 and TRBJ1-2, with a possible D match to TRBD1 (5 bases). CDR1 MNHNY and CDR2 SVGAGI come from the germline V gene (reference sequence). The CDR3 consists of 12 residues. V was pared by 2 bases and J by 8 bases, with 9 bases between. The CDR3 DNA reads as TGTGCCAGCAGTTACGTGGGGGAGGGCTACACCTTC. Translated, it gives CASSYVGEGYTF.

This clonotype showed up just a few times. The chain is built from TRBV18 and TRBJ1-1; no firm D call. The CDR3 totals 16 residues. Germline-derived CDR1 and CDR2 are KGHSH and LQKENI. V shed 3 bases and J shed 2 bases, with 16 bases lying between them. CDR3 sequence (DNA): TGTGCCAGCTCACCCCTCATGAGGGCCCAAAACACTGAAGCTTTCTTT. This translates into CASSPLMRAQNTEAFF.

The chain carries TRBV7-2 and TRBJ1-2; D remains ambiguous. Germline CDR1 is SGHTA and CDR2 is FQGNSA. V was trimmed by 5 bases and J by 7 bases, leaving 23 bases between them. The CDR3 length is 16 residues. The CDR3 region is CASSKSRVQSVSGYTF. The CDR3 DNA is TGTGCCAGCAGCAAATCGAGGGTACAATCTGTTTCTGGCTACACCTTC.

This clonotype was counted a few times. The genes are TRBV5-5 and TRBJ2-7, with TRBD2 matching 10 bases. Unmatched junction bases numbered 10, after V lost 4 bases and J lost 0 bases. Germline V gene lookup returns CDR1 SGHKS and CDR2 YYEKEE (reference sequence). The CDR3 is made up of 17 amino acids. The CDR3 DNA reads as TGTGCCAGCAGCGCCGGAAGCGGGAGGGGGTCCTCCTACGAGCAGTACTTC. This gives the protein CASSAGSGRGSSYEQYF. Looking up the rest from reference TRBV5-5 and TRBJ2-7 gives the full variable domain: DAGVTQSPTHLIKTRGQQVTLRCSPISGHKSVSWYQQVLGQGPQFIFQYYEKEERGRGNFPDRFSARQFPNYSSELNVNALLLGDSALYLCASSAGSGRGSSYEQYFGPGTRLTVT.

As DNA, the CDR3 is TGTGCCAGCAGCCGGACCCCCTACGAGCAGTACTTC. Protein: CASSRTPYEQYF. The chain couples TRBV7-6 to TRBJ2-7; D gene unclear. The CDR3 is 12 amino acids. CDR1 and CDR2 from the germline V gene are SGHVS and FNYEAQ. Deletions cut 5 bases from V and 2 bases from J, with 7 bases between.

The CDR3 loop reads CASKRQGALLDSGANVLTF. Here the CDR3 DNA reads TGTGCCAGCAAAAGACAGGGGGCTCTACTTGACTCTGGGGCCAACGTCCTGACTTTC. V and J are TRBV6-1 and TRBJ2-6; 10 bases align to TRBD1. J was trimmed by 0 bases and V by 7 bases; bases with no gene match: 12. The germline V gene encodes CDR1 MNHNS and CDR2 SASEGT. This CDR3 is 19 amino acids long.

This sequence joins TRBV6-5 and TRBJ1-5, with 10 bases that match TRBD1. V shed 6 bases, J shed 2 bases, and the junction held 7 bases outside the gene matches. CDR3 length equals 16 residues. Germline lookup yields CDR1 MNHEY and CDR2 SVGAGI. The CDR3: CASSRQGAAGNQPQHF. CDR3 coding DNA: TGTGCCAGCAGCAGACAGGGGGCGGCGGGCAATCAGCCCCAGCATTTT.

V and J are TRBV12-3 or TRBV12-4 and TRBJ2-7; 10 positions match TRBD1. CDR3 length equals 16 residues. V dropped 6 bases and J dropped 2; count of bases not matched to a gene: 10. The CDR3 nucleotides read TGTGCCAGCAGCCACACGGAGGGACAGGGGACCTACGAGCAGTACTTC. Protein product: CASSHTEGQGTYEQYF.

This clonotype occurred a few times. The V call is TRBV12-3 or TRBV12-4, the J call TRBJ2-1, with 10 bases lining up with TRBD2. The junction had 12 bases not matched to a gene; V was cut back by 0 bases and J by 7 bases. The CDR3 spans 18 residues. CDR3 residues: CASSLALAGRPGLNEQFF. Here the CDR3 DNA reads TGTGCCAGCAGTTTAGCACTAGCGGGAAGACCGGGGTTGAATGAGCAGTTCTTC.

This clonotype showed up just a few times. The chain joins TRBV7-9 to TRBJ2-7; 7 bases fit TRBD1. Germline V gene data show CDR1 as SEHNR and CDR2 as FQNEAQ (reference sequence). The J segment lost 4 bases and the V segment lost 2 bases, leaving 2 bases of the junction unmatched. The CDR3 length is 13 residues. In nucleotides, the CDR3 is TGTGCCAGCAGCTTAACAGGGGTGTACGAGCAGTACTTC. This codes for CASSLTGVYEQYF.

V is TRBV5-5 and J is TRBJ2-3; no clear D gene. CDR1 is SGHKS, CDR2 YYEKEE, per germline (reference sequence). Trimming took 6 bases from V and 4 from J, leaving 9 bases between them. This CDR3 contains 12 residues. The DNA for the CDR3 is TGTGCCAGCAACCCGTACGCAGATACGCAGTATTTT. This translates into CASNPYADTQYF.

This clonotype is medium-sized within its sample. This chain connects TRBV19 to TRBJ2-3; D is ambiguous. V lost 4 bases to trimming and J lost 3 bases, with 8 bases between them. The CDR3 consists of 13 residues. Per the germline V gene, CDR1 is LNHDA and CDR2 is SQIVND (reference sequence). CDR3 residues: CASSTYLTDTQYF. In DNA form, the CDR3 reads TGTGCCAGTAGTACCTACCTTACAGATACGCAGTATTTT.

The chain has TRBV30 and TRBJ2-2; D possibly corresponds to TRBD2 (7 bases). CDR3 length: 14 amino acids. Germline CDR1 and CDR2: GTSNPN and SVGIG (reference sequence). V lost 2 bases to trimming and J lost 3 bases, with 10 bases between them. The DNA for the CDR3 is TGTGCCTGGAGTAGGGGGGGATACACCGGGGAGCTGTTTTTT. It codes for CAWSRGGYTGELFF.

V is TRBV6-1 and J is TRBJ2-5; D possibly uses TRBD1 or TRBD2 (6 bases each). Germline values: CDR1 MNHNS, CDR2 SASEGT. V was cut by 2 bases and J by 1 base, with 17 bases left in between. The length of the CDR3 is 17 residues. The CDR3 loop reads CASSESVTGGGQETQYF. Here the CDR3 DNA reads TGTGCCAGCAGTGAATCGGTAACCGGAGGGGGCCAAGAGACCCAGTACTTC.

V is TRBV15 and J is TRBJ1-5, with D perhaps matching TRBD1 (6 bases). V shed 5 bases and J shed 3 bases, with 14 bases lying between them. Germline CDR1 reads LNHNV; CDR2 reads YYDKDF (reference sequence). This CDR3 spans 15 amino acids. Written as DNA, the CDR3 is TGTGCCACCAGCGGGAGGACAGCCCTCAATCAGCCCCAGCATTTT. Its protein product is CATSGRTALNQPQHF. Looking up the rest from reference TRBV15 and TRBJ1-5 gives the full variable domain: DAMVIQNPRYQVTQFGKPVTLSCSQTLNHNVMYWYQQKSSQAPKLLFHYYDKDFNNEADTPDNFQSRRPNTSFCFLDIRSPGLGDTAMYLCATSGRTALNQPQHFGDGTRLSIL.

This chain joins TRBV5-1 and TRBJ2-7, with 7 bases identical to TRBD2. CDR3 length: 14 amino acids. The germline gives CDR1 SGHRS, CDR2 YFSETQ. Germline trimming cut 0 bases from V and 5 bases from J; bases unmatched to any gene: 5. CDR3 region: CASSLAQLADEQYF. CDR3 sequence (DNA): TGCGCCAGCAGCTTGGCACAGCTAGCGGACGAGCAGTACTTC.

This clonotype was observed a few times. The CDR3 region has the DNA TGTGCCAGCAGCCGAGGGACAGGGTTTGGCTACACCTTC. It encodes CASSRGTGFGYTF. The chain is built from TRBV6-5 and TRBJ1-2; 9 bases are a match to TRBD1. V lost 6 bases to trimming and J lost 7 bases; unmatched junction nucleotides: 6. CDR1 is MNHEY and CDR2 is SVGAGI in the germline V gene. CDR3 length equals 13 residues.

This clonotype appeared a few times. This chain connects TRBV5-5 to TRBJ1-3; possibly TRBD1 for D (6 bases). Germline V CDR1 and CDR2: SGHKS, YYEKEE (reference sequence). The CDR3 spans 13 residues. V was trimmed by 6 bases and J by 4 bases, leaving 11 bases between them. This chain's CDR3 is CASKPRGGNTIYF. The DNA of the CDR3 is TGTGCCAGCAAACCAAGGGGGGGAAACACCATATATTTT.

In this sample, this clonotype turned up a few times. The chain combines TRBV30 with TRBJ2-5; D possibly corresponds to TRBD2 (6 bases). CDR1 and CDR2 (germline): GTSNPN, SVGIG (reference sequence). CDR3 length: 16 amino acids. V lost 2 bases and J 5 bases, leaving 21 bases between the germline ends. The CDR3 reads CAWSPTSILGPETQYF. CDR3 coding DNA: TGTGCCTGGAGTCCTACTAGCATCCTAGGTCCGGAGACCCAGTACTTC.

By share of the sample, this clonotype is medium-sized. The rearrangement joins TRBV19 to TRBJ2-1; D is perhaps TRBD2 (6 bases). Germline CDR1 and CDR2: LNHDA and SQIVND (reference sequence). The CDR3 covers 15 residues. V lost 0 bases, J lost 7 bases, and 13 bases lay in between. The CDR3: CASSIDHGSGNEQFF. The CDR3 bases are TGTGCCAGTAGTATAGATCACGGGAGCGGGAATGAGCAGTTCTTC.

This clonotype was observed a few times. CDR3 DNA sequence: TGTGCCACCAGCAGACATGAAATGGGACTAGCGGGAGCAGATACGCAGTATTTT. It yields the protein CATSRHEMGLAGADTQYF. The gene calls are TRBV15 and TRBJ2-3; 14 bases line up with TRBD2. V was clipped by 2 bases and J by 4 bases; unmatched bases: 8. Germline-derived CDR1 and CDR2 are LNHNV and YYDKDF (reference sequence). CDR3 length equals 18 residues. Full variable domain (outside the CDR3, taken from reference TRBV15 and TRBJ2-3): DAMVIQNPRYQVTQFGKPVTLSCSQTLNHNVMYWYQQKSSQAPKLLFHYYDKDFNNEADTPDNFQSRRPNTSFCFLDIRSPGLGDTAMYLCATSRHEMGLAGADTQYFGPGTRLTVL.

The chain uses TRBV20-1 and TRBJ2-3, with D perhaps TRBD1 or TRBD2 (6 bases each). Trimming removed 7 bases from V and 1 base from J, with 18 bases in between. The germline gives CDR1 DFQATT, CDR2 SNEGSKA (reference sequence). The CDR3 loop spans 15 amino acids. CDR3 DNA sequence: TGCAGTGGAAGGCGGGACAAGGACGGCACAGATACGCAGTATTTT. Amino acid sequence: CSGRRDKDGTDTQYF.

The rearrangement joins TRBV15 to TRBJ2-7; 14 nucleotides align to TRBD2. V shed 8 bases, J shed 4 bases, and the junction held 13 bases outside the gene matches. Per the germline V gene, CDR1 is LNHNV and CDR2 is YYDKDF (reference sequence). The CDR3 runs to 17 residues. This CDR3 reads CATSKGLAGDGGYEQYF. The DNA of the CDR3 is TGTGCCACCTCAAAGGGACTAGCGGGAGACGGGGGTTACGAGCAGTACTTC.